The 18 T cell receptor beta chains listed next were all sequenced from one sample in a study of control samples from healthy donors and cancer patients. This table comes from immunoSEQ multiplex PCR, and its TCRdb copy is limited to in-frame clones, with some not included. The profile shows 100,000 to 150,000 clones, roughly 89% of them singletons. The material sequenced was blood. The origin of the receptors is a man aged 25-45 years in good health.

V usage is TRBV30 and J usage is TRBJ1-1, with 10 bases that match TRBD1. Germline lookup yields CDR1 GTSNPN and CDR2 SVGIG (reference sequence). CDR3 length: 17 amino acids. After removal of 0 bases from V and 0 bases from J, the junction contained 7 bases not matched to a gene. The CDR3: CAWSVFTGQGLNTEAFF. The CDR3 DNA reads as TGTGCCTGGAGTGTCTTTACGGGACAGGGGCTGAACACTGAAGCTTTCTTT.

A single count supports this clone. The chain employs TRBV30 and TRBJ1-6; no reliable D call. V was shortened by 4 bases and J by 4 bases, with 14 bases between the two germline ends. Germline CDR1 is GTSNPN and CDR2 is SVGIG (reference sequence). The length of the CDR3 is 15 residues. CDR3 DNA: TGTGCCTGGACCCGTGACAAGAGGTATAATTCACCCCTCCACTTT. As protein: CAWTRDKRYNSPLHF. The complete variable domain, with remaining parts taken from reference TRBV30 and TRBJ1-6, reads SQTIHQWPATLVQPVGSPLSLECTVEGTSNPNLYWYRQAAGRGLQLLFYSVGIGQISSEVPQNLSASRPQDRQFILSSKKLLLSDSGFYLCAWTRDKRYNSPLHFGNGTRLTVT.

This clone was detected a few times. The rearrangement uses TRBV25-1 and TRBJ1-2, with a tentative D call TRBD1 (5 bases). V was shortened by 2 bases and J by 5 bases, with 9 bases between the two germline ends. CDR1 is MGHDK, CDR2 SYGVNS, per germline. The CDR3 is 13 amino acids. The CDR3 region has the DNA TGTGCCAGCAGTGAACCGAGACAGTATGGCTACACCTTC. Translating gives CASSEPRQYGYTF.

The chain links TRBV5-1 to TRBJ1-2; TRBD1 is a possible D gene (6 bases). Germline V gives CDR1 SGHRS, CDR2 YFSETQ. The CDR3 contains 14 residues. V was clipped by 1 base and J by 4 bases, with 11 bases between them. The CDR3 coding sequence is TGCGCCAGCAGCTTGAAGGGGGAACCCTATGGCTACACCTTC. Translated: CASSLKGEPYGYTF.

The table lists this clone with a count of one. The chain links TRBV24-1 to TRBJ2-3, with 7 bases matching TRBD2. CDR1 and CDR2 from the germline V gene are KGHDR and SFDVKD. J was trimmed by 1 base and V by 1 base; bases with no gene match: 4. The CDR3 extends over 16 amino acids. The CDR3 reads CATSDFRGRGTDTQYF. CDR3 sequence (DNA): TGTGCCACCAGTGATTTTCGGGGGAGGGGCACAGATACGCAGTATTTT.

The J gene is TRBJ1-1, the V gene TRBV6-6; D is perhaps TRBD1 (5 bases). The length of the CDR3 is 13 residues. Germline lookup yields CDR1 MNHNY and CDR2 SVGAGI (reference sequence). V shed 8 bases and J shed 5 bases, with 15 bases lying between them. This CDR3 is CASLQVGGTEAFF. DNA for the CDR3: TGTGCCAGCCTCCAAGTCGGGGGGACTGAAGCTTTCTTT.

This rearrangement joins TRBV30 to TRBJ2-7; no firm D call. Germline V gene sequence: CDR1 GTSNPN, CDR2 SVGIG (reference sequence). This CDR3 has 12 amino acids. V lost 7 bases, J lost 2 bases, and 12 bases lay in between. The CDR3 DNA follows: TGTGCCTCTATGACGGCAACCTACGAGCAGTACTTC. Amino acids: CASMTATYEQYF.

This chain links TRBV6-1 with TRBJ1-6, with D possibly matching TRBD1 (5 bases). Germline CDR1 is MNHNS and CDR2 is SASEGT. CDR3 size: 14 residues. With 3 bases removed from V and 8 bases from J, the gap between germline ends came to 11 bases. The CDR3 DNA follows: TGTGCCAGCAGTGACGGGCAGGGTTATTCACCCCTCCACTTT. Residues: CASSDGQGYSPLHF.

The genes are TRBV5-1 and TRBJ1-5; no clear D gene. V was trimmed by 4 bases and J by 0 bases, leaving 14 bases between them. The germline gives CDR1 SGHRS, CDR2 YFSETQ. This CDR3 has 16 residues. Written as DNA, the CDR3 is TGCGCCAGCAGCCCATTTGCCTTCTCTAGCAATCAGCCCCAGCATTTT. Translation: CASSPFAFSSNQPQHF.

CDR3 nucleotide sequence: TGCGCCAGCAGCTTGGCTGGCGGGCACGGCACTGAAGCTTTCTTT. Translation: CASSLAGGHGTEAFF. This sequence joins TRBV5-1 and TRBJ1-1; no definite D call. CDR3 length: 15 residues. V gave up 0 bases and J gave up 4 bases, with 13 bases separating them. Germline CDR1 and CDR2: SGHRS and YFSETQ.

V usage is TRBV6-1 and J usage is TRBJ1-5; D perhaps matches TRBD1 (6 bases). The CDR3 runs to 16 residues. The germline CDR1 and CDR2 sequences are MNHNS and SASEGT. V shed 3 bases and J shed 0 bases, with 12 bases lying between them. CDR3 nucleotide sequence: TGTGCCAGCAGTGACCAGGGGTTTTATAGCAATCAGCCCCAGCATTTT. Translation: CASSDQGFYSNQPQHF.

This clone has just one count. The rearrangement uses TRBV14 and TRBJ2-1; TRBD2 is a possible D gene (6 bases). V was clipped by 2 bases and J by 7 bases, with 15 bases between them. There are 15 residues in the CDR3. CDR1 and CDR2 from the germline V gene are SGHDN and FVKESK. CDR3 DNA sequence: TGTGCCAGCAGCCAAACGTCCTCCAGCGGGAATGAGCAGTTCTTC. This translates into CASSQTSSSGNEQFF.

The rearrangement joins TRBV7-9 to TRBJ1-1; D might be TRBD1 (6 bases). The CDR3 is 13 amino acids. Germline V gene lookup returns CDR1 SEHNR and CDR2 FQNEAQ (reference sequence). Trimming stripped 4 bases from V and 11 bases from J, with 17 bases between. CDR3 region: CASSSTGRGEAFF. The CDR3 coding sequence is TGTGCCAGCAGCTCGACAGGCCGGGGAGAGGCTTTCTTT.

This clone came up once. The CDR3 loop reads CASSHRGREKLFF. The CDR3 DNA follows: TGTGCCAGCAGCCACAGGGGGAGGGAAAAACTGTTTTTT. The rearrangement uses TRBV13 and TRBJ1-4; 8 positions match TRBD1. The CDR3 consists of 13 residues. Losses at the gene ends were 5 bases for V and 8 bases for J; bases not matched to a gene: 4. Germline loops: CDR1 PRHDT, CDR2 FYEKMQ (reference sequence).

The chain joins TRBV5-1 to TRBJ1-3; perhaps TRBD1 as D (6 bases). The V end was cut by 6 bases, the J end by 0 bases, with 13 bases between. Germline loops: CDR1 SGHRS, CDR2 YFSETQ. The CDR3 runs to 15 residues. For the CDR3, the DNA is TGCGCCAGCAAGGACAGTTCTTACTCTGGAAACACCATATATTTT. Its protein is CASKDSSYSGNTIYF.

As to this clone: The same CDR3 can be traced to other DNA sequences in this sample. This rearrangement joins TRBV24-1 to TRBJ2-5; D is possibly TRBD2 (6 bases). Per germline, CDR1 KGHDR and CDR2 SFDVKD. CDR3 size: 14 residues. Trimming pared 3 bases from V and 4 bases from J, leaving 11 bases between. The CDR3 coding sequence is TGTGCCACCAGTGATACGAGGGGAGGAGAGACCCAGTACTTC. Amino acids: CATSDTRGGETQYF.

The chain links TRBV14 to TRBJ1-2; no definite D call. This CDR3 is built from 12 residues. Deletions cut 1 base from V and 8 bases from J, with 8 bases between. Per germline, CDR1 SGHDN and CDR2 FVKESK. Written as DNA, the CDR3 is TGTGCCAGCAGCCAAGCCAAGACCGGCTACACCTTC. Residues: CASSQAKTGYTF.

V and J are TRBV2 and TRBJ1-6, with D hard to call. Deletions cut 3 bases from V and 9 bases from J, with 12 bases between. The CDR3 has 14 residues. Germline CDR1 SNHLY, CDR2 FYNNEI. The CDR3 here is CASSDLGSSSPLHF. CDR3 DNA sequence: TGTGCCAGCAGTGACCTGGGATCAAGTTCACCCCTCCACTTT.